The 10 T cell receptor beta chains in this list originate from one sample, sequenced in a study of vaccination and CD4 T cells after COVID-19. Treatment noted: roughly 11-day PBMC culture with coronavirus spike peptide pools or control peptides (ViraFEST assay). The Oncomine TCR Beta short-read assay sequenced DNA from cultured CD4+ T cells. TCRdb itself ran the PCR reads through MiXCR, one entry per CDR3 protein. The sample contains 25,000 or so distinct CDR3 sequences, roughly 44% of which appear only once. Their recognized antigens are unknown. Sequenced material: CD4+ T cells from blood, cultured in vitro, taken before SARS-CoV-2 vaccination. The source of these receptors is a human donor who received a COVID-19 vaccine.

J is TRBJ1-4 and V is TRBV7-9; TRBD1 might be the D (6 bases). The CDR3 has 15 amino acids. CDR1 is SEHNR and CDR2 is FQNEAQ in the germline V gene (reference sequence). With 1 base removed from V and 10 bases from J, the gap between germline ends came to 16 bases. This chain's CDR3 is CASSLGGPRSGKLFF. The CDR3 nucleotides read TGTGCCAGCAGCTTAGGGGGGCCACGATCGGGAAAACTGTTTTTT.

The V call is TRBV6-5, the J call TRBJ2-2; TRBD2 matches 9 bases. V trimming: 2 bases; J trimming: 4 bases; junction bases outside the gene matches: 8. CDR1 and CDR2 (germline): MNHEY, SVGAGI. The CDR3 covers 17 residues. Here the CDR3 DNA reads TGTGCCAGCAGTTACCCCGCGGGGGGGCTAATCACCGGGGAGCTGTTTTTT. The encoded protein is CASSYPAGGLITGELFF.

This clonotype was observed a few times. The CDR3 DNA follows: TGTGCCAGCAGCTCTTACATAGGGAGGGAGACCCAGTACTTC. The encoded protein is CASSSYIGRETQYF. This rearrangement joins TRBV7-6 to TRBJ2-5; possible D gene TRBD2, 6 bases. CDR3 length equals 14 residues. With 4 bases removed from V and 5 bases from J, the gap between germline ends came to 14 bases. CDR1 SGHVS and CDR2 FNYEAQ come from the germline V gene.

J is TRBJ2-3 and V is TRBV12-3 or TRBV12-4; TRBD1 aligns across 11 bases. This CDR3 is built from 16 residues. The V segment lost 6 bases and the J segment 2 bases; nucleotides outside the gene matches: 7. The CDR3 DNA sequence: TGTGCCAGCAGCCCCGGGACAGGGGGAAACACAGATACGCAGTATTTT. It codes for CASSPGTGGNTDTQYF.

This rearrangement joins TRBV2 to TRBJ1-1; perhaps TRBD1 as D (5 bases). V shed 6 bases and J shed 0 bases, with 8 bases lying between them. This CDR3 contains 13 residues. The V gene's germline CDR1 is SNHLY and CDR2 FYNNEI. The CDR3 here is CASRNRMNTEAFF. The CDR3 DNA reads as TGTGCCAGCAGGAACAGGATGAACACTGAAGCTTTCTTT.

This clonotype was seen more than once but under ten times. This chain connects TRBV12-3 or TRBV12-4 to TRBJ1-2, with unresolved D. Trimming stripped 1 base from V and 7 bases from J, with 7 bases between. The CDR3 covers 12 residues. The CDR3: CASSLVSVGYTF. DNA for the CDR3: TGTGCCAGCAGTTTAGTAAGTGTTGGCTACACCTTC.

The V call is TRBV19, the J call TRBJ1-1; no clear D. This CDR3 has 14 residues. Germline V gene data show CDR1 as LNHDA and CDR2 as SQIVND (reference sequence). V lost 5 bases, J lost 5 bases, and 15 bases lay in between. DNA of the CDR3: TGTGCCAGTAGTTTTTGGGGAGGTCGGACTGAAGCTTTCTTT. This sequence encodes CASSFWGGRTEAFF.

The sample holds a few counts of this clonotype. CDR3 sequence reads: CASGRDPRSGYTF. The DNA of the CDR3 is TGTGCCAGCGGACGGGACCCGCGGTCTGGCTACACCTTC. V is TRBV2 and J is TRBJ1-2, with TRBD1 as a possible D gene (5 bases). In germline, CDR1 is SNHLY, CDR2 FYNNEI. The CDR3 runs 13 residues. V lost 8 bases to trimming and J lost 7 bases, with 17 bases between them.

The chain is built from TRBV20-1 and TRBJ2-1, with D perhaps matching TRBD2 (6 bases). CDR1 is DFQATT and CDR2 is SNEGSKA in the germline V gene (reference sequence). This CDR3 has 15 residues. The V and J ends lost 0 bases and 3 bases respectively, with 12 bases between them. Here the CDR3 DNA reads TGCAGTGCTAGAGAAATAGGCGGGGACTACAATGAGCAGTTCTTC. Its translation: CSAREIGGDYNEQFF.

This clonotype was counted a single time. V usage is TRBV19 and J usage is TRBJ2-1; the match to TRBD1 covers 8 bases. CDR3 length: 16 residues. In germline, CDR1 is LNHDA, CDR2 SQIVND (reference sequence). V shed 2 bases and J 7 bases; nucleotides not matched to a gene: 10. CDR3 sequence: CASSITSGGVRNEQFF. In DNA, the CDR3 is TGTGCCAGTAGTATAACGTCAGGGGGCGTCCGAAATGAGCAGTTCTTC.